The 25 T cell receptor beta chains below were found in one sample sequenced in a study of shared clonotypes between healthy human individuals. The protocol was immunoSEQ multiplex PCR, while the TCRdb copy is restricted to in-frame clones and leaves out a portion. The profile shows approximately 2,300,000 clones, 85% to 95% of them singletons. Sequenced material: naive CD4+ T cells from PBMCs. This sample's subset: CD45RA+ positively selected. The receptors originated from a man aged 18-30 years in good health. Some clones in this sample may be carry-over from other donors' samples.

The count of this clone is one. The same CDR3 also results from other DNA sequences found in this sample. This sequence joins TRBV5-1 and TRBJ2-1, with D possibly matching TRBD2 (6 bases). The CDR3 contains 15 residues. Between the trimmed V and J ends, which lost 5 bases and 0 bases, there was a span of 12 bases. Germline CDR1 is SGHRS and CDR2 is YFSETQ. CDR3 coding DNA: TGCGCCAGCAGAGACTCCGGGAGCTCCTACAATGAGCAGTTCTTC. It yields the protein CASRDSGSSYNEQFF.

The CDR3 here is CASSLYNNEKLFF. Written as DNA, the CDR3 is TGTGCCAGCAGTTTGTATAACAATGAAAAACTGTTTTTT. The chain is built from TRBV27 and TRBJ1-4; no reliable D call. This CDR3 is 13 amino acids long. V was shortened by 3 bases and J by 5 bases, with 7 bases between the two germline ends. Germline values: CDR1 MNHEY, CDR2 SMNVEV (reference sequence).

The rearrangement links TRBV5-1 to TRBJ2-2; 9 bases match TRBD1. Germline V gene lookup returns CDR1 SGHRS and CDR2 YFSETQ. V shed 3 bases and J 6 bases; nucleotides not matched to a gene: 9. The CDR3 runs 16 residues. CDR3 protein: CASSYWTGERAGELFF. DNA of the CDR3: TGCGCCAGCAGCTACTGGACAGGGGAAAGGGCCGGGGAGCTGTTTTTT.

The chain couples TRBV7-8 to TRBJ2-6; D is unclear. V dropped 5 bases and J dropped 0 bases, with 17 bases sitting between them. Germline values: CDR1 SGHVS, CDR2 FQNEAQ. There are 18 residues in the CDR3. The CDR3 reads CASSLEGYLSSGANVLTF. CDR3 DNA sequence: TGTGCCAGCAGCCTAGAAGGCTACCTTAGCTCTGGGGCCAACGTCCTGACTTTC.

The CDR3 DNA reads as TGCGCCAGCAGCCCCGAGCCAGCGGGAGTTGGGGATGAGCAGTTCTTC. Translated, it gives CASSPEPAGVGDEQFF. The rearrangement uses TRBV5-1 and TRBJ2-1, with 8 bases identical to TRBD2. There are 16 residues in the CDR3. With V trimmed by 4 bases and J by 8 bases, 14 bases remained unmatched. Germline CDR1 and CDR2: SGHRS and YFSETQ.

V and J are TRBV4-2 and TRBJ1-1; 7 bases align to TRBD1. V gave up 1 base and J gave up 4 bases; unmatched junction bases: 3. There are 14 residues in the CDR3. CDR1 and CDR2 (germline): LGHNA, YNFKEQ. The CDR3 here is CASSQVNRGTEAFF. The CDR3 DNA follows: TGTGCCAGCAGCCAAGTTAACAGGGGCACTGAAGCTTTCTTT.

The CDR3 DNA reads as TGTGCCAGCAGTTTCCCCGGCAGGGACTATGGCTACACCTTC. Protein sequence: CASSFPGRDYGYTF. This chain links TRBV28 with TRBJ1-2; tentative D call: TRBD1 (5 bases). The CDR3 runs 14 residues. Trimming shortened V by 3 bases and J by 3 bases, and 11 bases separated the two germline ends. Germline values: CDR1 MDHEN, CDR2 SYDVKM.

The gene calls are TRBV27 and TRBJ2-1; 7 bases align to TRBD1. The length of the CDR3 is 16 residues. Germline CDR1 MNHEY, CDR2 SMNVEV (reference sequence). Losses at the gene ends were 1 base for V and 1 base for J; bases not matched to a gene: 4. The DNA of the CDR3 is TGTGCCAGCAGTTTATACCGACAGGGTTCCTACAATGAGCAGTTCTTC. Protein product: CASSLYRQGSYNEQFF.

The chain links TRBV6-5 to TRBJ1-1, with unresolved D. Between the trimmed V and J ends, which lost 6 bases and 12 bases, there was a span of 14 bases. This CDR3 comprises 11 residues. Germline V CDR1 and CDR2: MNHEY, SVGAGI. The CDR3 DNA reads as TGTGCCAGCAGCTACGGGGTATGGTCTTTCTTT. Protein product: CASSYGVWSFF.

The V gene is TRBV14, the J gene TRBJ1-1, with 9 bases identical to TRBD1. The CDR3 extends over 16 amino acids. V lost 4 bases to trimming and J lost 5 bases; unmatched junction nucleotides: 11. Germline V lookup: CDR1 SGHDN, CDR2 FVKESK. The CDR3 DNA follows: TGTGCCAGCAGCCCTTCCTTTCGACAGGGGGGGACTGAAGCTTTCTTT. Translated, it gives CASSPSFRQGGTEAFF. Full variable domain (outside the CDR3, taken from reference TRBV14 and TRBJ1-1): EAGVTQFPSHSVIEKGQTVTLRCDPISGHDNLYWYRRVMGKEIKFLLHFVKESKQDESGMPNNRFLAERTGGTYSTLKVQPAELEDSGVYFCASSPSFRQGGTEAFFGQGTRLTVV.

The gene calls are TRBV18 and TRBJ2-7; D could derive from TRBD1 or TRBD2 (5 bases each). This CDR3 is 13 amino acids long. Germline V gene lookup returns CDR1 KGHSH and CDR2 LQKENI. Trimming cost V 5 bases and J 3 bases, with 11 bases left between them. The CDR3 region is CASSIGTVYEQYF. CDR3 bases: TGTGCCAGCTCAATTGGGACGGTCTACGAGCAGTACTTC.

The chain joins TRBV7-2 to TRBJ2-3; 14 bases are a match to TRBD2. CDR3 length: 19 residues. CDR1 is SGHTA, CDR2 FQGNSA, per germline. Trimming took 0 bases from V and 2 from J; bases not matched to a gene: 7. The CDR3 loop is CASSLARWTSGRNTDTQYF. The CDR3 DNA is TGTGCCAGCAGCTTAGCGCGATGGACTAGCGGGAGGAACACAGATACGCAGTATTTT.

V usage is TRBV18 and J usage is TRBJ2-1; 10 bases are a match to TRBD1. The trim removed 3 bases at V and 8 bases at J, leaving 7 bases unmatched. The CDR3 totals 15 residues. Germline CDR1 reads KGHSH; CDR2 reads LQKENI. The CDR3 here is CASSPIGTGEDEQFF. Written as DNA, the CDR3 is TGTGCCAGCTCACCGATTGGGACAGGGGAGGATGAGCAGTTCTTC.

The chain has TRBV5-1 and TRBJ2-3, with D unresolved. Trimming took 1 base from V and 4 from J, leaving 13 bases between them. The CDR3 runs 15 residues. Germline V gene data show CDR1 as SGHRS and CDR2 as YFSETQ. DNA for the CDR3: TGCGCCAGCAGCTTGCAGGTAGAAATTTCAGATACGCAGTATTTT. This codes for CASSLQVEISDTQYF.

The chain employs TRBV5-6 and TRBJ2-7; a possible D gene is TRBD2 (6 bases). The CDR3 contains 14 residues. CDR1 and CDR2 from the germline V gene are SGHDT and YYEEEE. Trimming removed 0 bases at V and 2 bases at J, with 9 bases between. The CDR3 loop reads CASSLGWRAYEQYF. In nucleotides, the CDR3 is TGTGCCAGCAGCTTGGGTTGGAGGGCCTACGAGCAGTACTTC.

This chain uses TRBV5-8 with TRBJ2-3; 7 nucleotides match TRBD1. This CDR3 has 15 residues. V lost 2 bases to trimming and J lost 6 bases; unmatched junction nucleotides: 9. Germline V gene sequence: CDR1 SGHTS, CDR2 YDEGEE. CDR3 sequence: CASSFSAGGLDTQYF. The CDR3 DNA reads as TGTGCCAGCAGCTTTTCGGCAGGGGGTTTGGATACGCAGTATTTT.

This chain links TRBV10-3 with TRBJ1-2, with a weak D call TRBD1 (6 bases). The CDR3 totals 14 residues. In germline, CDR1 is ENHRY, CDR2 SYGVKD. Trimming removed 4 bases from V and 4 bases from J, with 13 bases in between. CDR3 loop: CAISVGGRVYGYTF. The CDR3 DNA reads TGTGCCATCAGTGTGGGGGGCAGGGTCTATGGCTACACCTTC.

The chain links TRBV6-1 to TRBJ2-5, with D perhaps given as TRBD1 or TRBD2 (6 bases each). The V gene lost 6 bases and the J gene lost 5 bases, with 13 bases spanning the gap. The CDR3 loop spans 13 amino acids. Germline V gene data show CDR1 as MNHNS and CDR2 as SASEGT. The CDR3 coding sequence is TGTGCCAGCAGCCGGGGGCGGTGGGAGACCCAGTACTTC. It codes for CASSRGRWETQYF.

The chain links TRBV28 to TRBJ2-5; the D call may be TRBD1 or TRBD2 (5 bases each). Germline V gene lookup returns CDR1 MDHEN and CDR2 SYDVKM. The CDR3 loop spans 14 amino acids. Trimming cost V 5 bases and J 0 bases, with 10 bases left between them. The DNA for the CDR3 is TGTGCCAGCAGTCTGGGACCGTACCAAGAGACCCAGTACTTC. Translation gives CASSLGPYQETQYF.

The CDR3 reads CASSPLQGARHGKLFF. In nucleotides, the CDR3 is TGTGCCAGCTCACCGTTACAGGGGGCCCGACACGGAAAACTGTTTTTT. V is TRBV18 and J is TRBJ1-4, with 9 nucleotides matching TRBD1. CDR1 and CDR2 from the germline V gene are KGHSH and LQKENI. The V and J ends lost 3 bases and 10 bases, in that order; junction bases with no gene match: 12. The CDR3 extends over 16 amino acids. Full variable domain (outside the CDR3, taken from reference TRBV18 and TRBJ1-4): NAGVMQNPRHLVRRRGQEARLRCSPMKGHSHVYWYRQLPEEGLKFMVYLQKENIIDESGMPKERFSAEFPKEGPSILRIQQVVRGDSAAYFCASSPLQGARHGKLFFGSGTQLSVL.

For the CDR3, the DNA is TGTGCCAGCAGAAGGACTAGCAGTTACAATGAGCAGTTCTTC. This sequence encodes CASRRTSSYNEQFF. The rearrangement uses TRBV2 and TRBJ2-1; 8 bases fit TRBD2. The germline V gene encodes CDR1 SNHLY and CDR2 FYNNEI. CDR3 length: 14 amino acids. Trimming removed 6 bases from V and 4 bases from J; junction bases left unmatched: 5.

The rearrangement joins TRBV5-1 to TRBJ2-2; unclear D gene. The CDR3 runs to 15 residues. V was cut by 1 base and J by 0 bases, with 7 bases left in between. Per the germline V gene, CDR1 is SGHRS and CDR2 is YFSETQ. The CDR3 is CASSLLRANTGELFF. As DNA, the CDR3 is TGCGCCAGCAGCTTGTTACGGGCGAACACCGGGGAGCTGTTTTTT. The entire variable domain, with the rest obtained from reference TRBV5-1 and TRBJ2-2, is as follows: KAGVTQTPRYLIKTRGQQVTLSCSPISGHRSVSWYQQTPGQGLQFLFEYFSETQRNKGNFPGRFSGRQFSNSRSEMNVSTLELGDSALYLCASSLLRANTGELFFGEGSRLTVL.

J is TRBJ2-3 and V is TRBV7-2, with D possibly TRBD2 on 5 matching bases. The germline V gene encodes CDR1 SGHTA and CDR2 FQGNSA. This CDR3 region has 14 residues. The V gene lost 4 bases and the J gene lost 4 bases, with 12 bases spanning the gap. Here the CDR3 reads CASSSGVRADTQYF. The DNA of the CDR3 is TGTGCCAGCAGCTCCGGGGTGAGGGCAGATACGCAGTATTTT.

The gene calls are TRBV19 and TRBJ2-3; unclear D gene. Trimming pared 3 bases from V and 6 bases from J, leaving 7 bases between. Germline lookup yields CDR1 LNHDA and CDR2 SQIVND (reference sequence). The length of the CDR3 is 12 residues. CDR3 protein: CASSIYRDTQYF. In DNA, the CDR3 is TGTGCCAGTAGTATCTATCGGGATACGCAGTATTTT.

Worth noting for this clone: Other DNA variants within this sample encode the same CDR3. The chain uses TRBV4-2 and TRBJ2-5; 11 bases are shared with TRBD2. CDR1 and CDR2 from the germline V gene are LGHNA and YNFKEQ. The ends lost 3 bases at V and 5 bases at J; junction bases unmatched: 8. The CDR3 runs 16 residues. The CDR3 region is CASSQGLAGGLETQYF. The DNA for the CDR3 is TGTGCCAGCAGCCAGGGATTAGCGGGAGGGCTGGAGACCCAGTACTTC.